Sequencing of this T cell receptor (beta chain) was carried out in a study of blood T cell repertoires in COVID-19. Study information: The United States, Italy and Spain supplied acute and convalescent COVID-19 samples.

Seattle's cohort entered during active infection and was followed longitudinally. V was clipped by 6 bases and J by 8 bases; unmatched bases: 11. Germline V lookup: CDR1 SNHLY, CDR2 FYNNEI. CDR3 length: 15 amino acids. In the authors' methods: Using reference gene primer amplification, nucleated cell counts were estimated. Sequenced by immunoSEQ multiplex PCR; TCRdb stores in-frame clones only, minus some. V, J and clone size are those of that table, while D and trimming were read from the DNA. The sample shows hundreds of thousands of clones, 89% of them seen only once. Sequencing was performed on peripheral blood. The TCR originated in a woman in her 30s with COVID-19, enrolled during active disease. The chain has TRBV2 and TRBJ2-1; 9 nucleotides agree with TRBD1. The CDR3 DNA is TGTGCCAGCAGGATAACAGGGGGCGCGTTATATGAGCAGTTCTTC. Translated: CASRITGGALYEQFF.